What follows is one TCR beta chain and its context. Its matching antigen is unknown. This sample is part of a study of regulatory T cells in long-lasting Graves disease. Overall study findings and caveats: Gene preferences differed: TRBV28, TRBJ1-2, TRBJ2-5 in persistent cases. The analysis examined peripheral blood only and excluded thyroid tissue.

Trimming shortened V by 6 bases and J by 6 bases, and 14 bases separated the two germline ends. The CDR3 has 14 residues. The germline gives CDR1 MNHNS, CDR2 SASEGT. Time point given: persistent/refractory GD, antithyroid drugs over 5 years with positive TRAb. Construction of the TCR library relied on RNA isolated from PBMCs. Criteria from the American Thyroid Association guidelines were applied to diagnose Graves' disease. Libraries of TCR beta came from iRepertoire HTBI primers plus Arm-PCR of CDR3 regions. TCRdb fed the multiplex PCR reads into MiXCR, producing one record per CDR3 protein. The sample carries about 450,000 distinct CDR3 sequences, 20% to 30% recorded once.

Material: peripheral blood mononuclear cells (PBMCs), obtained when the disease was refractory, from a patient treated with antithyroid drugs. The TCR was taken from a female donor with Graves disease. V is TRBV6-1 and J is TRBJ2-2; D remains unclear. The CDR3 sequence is CASRAPVQAGELFF. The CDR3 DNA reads TGTGCCAGCAGGGCACCGGTCCAGGCCGGGGAGCTGTTTTTT.